This T cell receptor (beta chain) was identified in a study of blood T cell repertoires in COVID-19. Study summary: The United States, Italy and Spain provided the acute and convalescent COVID-19 samples. PBMCs, B-cell-depleted T cells, or T cells provided the cDNA or gDNA that made up the material.

In the authors' workflow: The authors estimated nucleated cell counts from reference gene primer amplification. The table came from immunoSEQ multiplex PCR; TCRdb's copy has only in-frame clones and leaves some out. V and J calls and clone size are those listed in that table; D and trimming were worked out from the DNA. The profile covers 45,000 to 55,000 clones, with 84% appearing a single time and approximately 1.4% taken by the ten largest. The CDR3 consists of 14 residues. Germline values: CDR1 GTSNPN, CDR2 SVGIG (reference sequence). J lost 10 bases, V lost 2 bases, and 8 bases had no gene match.

V and J are TRBV30 and TRBJ1-4, with 9 bases identical to TRBD1. Sequenced input: peripheral blood. This sequence was found in a man over 45 with acute or convalescent COVID-19. The CDR3 DNA sequence: TGTGCCTGGAGTTACGGACAGGGGAGGGGAAAACTGTTTTTT. Protein product: CAWSYGQGRGKLFF. Looking up the rest from reference TRBV30 and TRBJ1-4 gives the full variable domain: SQTIHQWPATLVQPVGSPLSLECTVEGTSNPNLYWYRQAAGRGLQLLFYSVGIGQISSEVPQNLSASRPQDRQFILSSKKLLLSDSGFYLCAWSYGQGRGKLFFGSGTQLSVL.